These 15 T cell receptor beta chains came from one sample sequenced in a study of blood T cell repertoires in COVID-19. TCRdb's copy holds only in-frame clones and misses some; the assay was immunoSEQ multiplex PCR. This table holds about 70,000 clones, 81% found once. Sequenced sample: peripheral blood. These receptors originate from a woman aged 65 to 85 with acute or convalescent COVID-19.

This clone was counted a single time. The chain employs TRBV12-3 or TRBV12-4 and TRBJ1-5; no clear D gene. V gave up 6 bases and J gave up 5 bases, with 11 bases separating them. The CDR3 is 13 amino acids. The CDR3 region is CASSHTQDQPQHF. The CDR3 nucleotides are TGTGCCAGCAGCCACACCCAGGATCAGCCCCAGCATTTT.

The rearrangement uses TRBV10-3 and TRBJ2-1; a weak D match, TRBD1 (5 bases). In germline, CDR1 is ENHRY, CDR2 SYGVKD. The ends were cut back, 6 bases at V and 0 bases at J, with 18 bases in the middle. The CDR3 covers 17 residues. This CDR3 reads CAIRGSGLDSSYNEQFF. The CDR3 coding sequence is TGTGCCATCAGGGGGTCAGGGCTCGACAGCTCCTACAATGAGCAGTTCTTC.

The chain employs TRBV10-3 and TRBJ2-1; TRBD1 matches 7 bases. Trimming removed 4 bases from V and 8 bases from J; junction bases left unmatched: 2. CDR1 is ENHRY and CDR2 is SYGVKD in the germline V gene. The CDR3 has 12 amino acids. The CDR3 DNA is TGTGCCATCAGTGCAGGGACAGATGAGCAGTTCTTC. Protein product: CAISAGTDEQFF.

The J gene is TRBJ1-3, the V gene TRBV2; D is unresolved. CDR1 SNHLY and CDR2 FYNNEI come from the germline V gene. Deletions cut 2 bases from V and 4 bases from J, with 12 bases between. The CDR3 is 15 residues long. The CDR3 reads CASSENRSPGNTIYF. The CDR3, as DNA: TGTGCCAGCAGTGAAAATCGTAGCCCAGGAAACACCATATATTTT.

The chain carries TRBV11-3 and TRBJ2-1, with D maybe TRBD2 (6 bases). V was pared by 1 base and J by 4 bases, with 8 bases between. The germline V gene encodes CDR1 SGHNT and CDR2 YENEEA. This CDR3 is 14 amino acids long. This CDR3 is CASSLVGGYNEQFF. DNA of the CDR3: TGTGCCAGCAGCTTAGTTGGGGGGTACAATGAGCAGTTCTTC.

V usage is TRBV27 and J usage is TRBJ1-1; the D gene is possibly TRBD1 (6 bases). Germline V lookup: CDR1 MNHEY, CDR2 SMNVEV (reference sequence). The V end lost 3 bases, the J end lost 4 bases, and 12 bases lay between the germline ends. CDR3 size: 14 residues. CDR3 DNA: TGTGCCAGCAGTTTGGAGCAGGGGTTCACTGAAGCTTTCTTT. Protein product: CASSLEQGFTEAFF.

The chain recombines TRBV27 with TRBJ2-3; 11 nucleotides match TRBD1. Germline CDR1 is MNHEY and CDR2 is SMNVEV (reference sequence). The CDR3 sequence is 17 residues long. J lost 6 bases, V lost 3 bases, and 11 bases had no gene match. CDR3 in DNA: TGTGCCAGCAGTTTTAGAACGGGACAGGGGGTTTCGGATACGCAGTATTTT. It is translated as CASSFRTGQGVSDTQYF.

This clone was seen a single time. This chain uses TRBV24-1 with TRBJ1-1; 9 bases line up with TRBD1. This CDR3 comprises 15 residues. The V gene's germline CDR1 is KGHDR and CDR2 SFDVKD. With V trimmed by 3 bases and J by 5 bases, 6 bases remained unmatched. The CDR3 protein is CATSDPGTGRTEAFF. The CDR3 nucleotides read TGTGCCACCAGTGATCCAGGGACAGGGAGGACTGAAGCTTTCTTT.

This clone was observed once. The chain is built from TRBV28 and TRBJ2-3; D remains ambiguous. From germline, CDR1 is MDHEN and CDR2 SYDVKM. Trimming took 6 bases from V and 2 from J, leaving 21 bases between them. This CDR3 has 17 amino acids. CDR3 residues: CASSPSTPTSFTDTQYF. Written as DNA, the CDR3 is TGTGCCAGCAGCCCTTCTACCCCTACTTCATTCACAGATACGCAGTATTTT. Looking up the rest from reference TRBV28 and TRBJ2-3 gives the full variable domain: DVKVTQSSRYLVKRTGEKVFLECVQDMDHENMFWYRQDPGLGLRLIYFSYDVKMKEKGDIPEGYSVSREKKERFSLILESASTNQTSMYLCASSPSTPTSFTDTQYFGPGTRLTVL.

The chain links TRBV27 to TRBJ1-6; tentatively, D is TRBD1 (5 bases). The CDR3 is made up of 15 amino acids. Per the germline V gene, CDR1 is MNHEY and CDR2 is SMNVEV (reference sequence). V was pared by 9 bases and J by 2 bases, with 14 bases between. DNA of the CDR3: TGTGCCAGTCGCAGGGACTCTACCTATAATTCACCCCTCCACTTT. Translated, it gives CASRRDSTYNSPLHF.

The table lists this clone with a few counts. The genes are TRBV7-2 and TRBJ2-1, with TRBD1 matching 9 bases. The CDR3 has 15 residues. The J segment lost 5 bases and the V segment lost 1 base, leaving 3 bases of the junction unmatched. The germline CDR1 and CDR2 sequences are SGHTA and FQGNSA. Here the CDR3 reads CASSLVQGANNEQFF. The CDR3 DNA reads TGTGCCAGCAGCTTAGTACAGGGGGCGAACAATGAGCAGTTCTTC.

The CDR3 DNA is TGTGCCAGTAGTCCGATCCGGGCAACTAATGAAAAACTGTTTTTT. Its translation is CASSPIRATNEKLFF. The chain couples TRBV19 to TRBJ1-4; D not resolved. Germline V lookup: CDR1 LNHDA, CDR2 SQIVND (reference sequence). The CDR3 sequence is 15 residues long. V shed 5 bases and J shed 0 bases, with 10 bases lying between them. Together with reference TRBV19 and TRBJ1-4, the CDR3 gives the full variable domain: DGGITQSPKYLFRKEGQNVTLSCEQNLNHDAMYWYRQDPGQGLRLIYYSQIVNDFQKGDIAEGYSVSREKKESFPLTVTSAQKNPTAFYLCASSPIRATNEKLFFGSGTQLSVL.

The chain is built from TRBV24-1 and TRBJ2-7; no clear D gene. Germline CDR1 reads KGHDR; CDR2 reads SFDVKD. This CDR3 is 12 amino acids long. With 5 bases removed from V and 3 bases from J, the gap between germline ends came to 7 bases. The CDR3 DNA follows: TGTGCCACCAGTGGAACCAGCTACGAGCAGTACTTC. Translating gives CATSGTSYEQYF.

In its sample, this clone was seen a few times. The chain has TRBV6-5 and TRBJ1-1; no firm D call. This CDR3 has 15 amino acids. CDR1 MNHEY and CDR2 SVGAGI come from the germline V gene. V was trimmed by 6 bases and J by 0 bases, leaving 14 bases between them. The CDR3: CASRQKGGMNTEAFF. The DNA of the CDR3 is TGTGCCAGCAGACAAAAGGGAGGGATGAACACTGAAGCTTTCTTT.

The CDR3 DNA follows: TGTGCCAGTAGTCGGGGAAATAGGTTGGGCTACGAGCAGTACTTC. This codes for CASSRGNRLGYEQYF. The chain recombines TRBV6-5 with TRBJ2-7; D is perhaps TRBD2 (5 bases). Trimming took 9 bases from V and 3 from J, leaving 21 bases between them. CDR3 length: 15 residues. Germline values: CDR1 MNHEY, CDR2 SVGAGI.